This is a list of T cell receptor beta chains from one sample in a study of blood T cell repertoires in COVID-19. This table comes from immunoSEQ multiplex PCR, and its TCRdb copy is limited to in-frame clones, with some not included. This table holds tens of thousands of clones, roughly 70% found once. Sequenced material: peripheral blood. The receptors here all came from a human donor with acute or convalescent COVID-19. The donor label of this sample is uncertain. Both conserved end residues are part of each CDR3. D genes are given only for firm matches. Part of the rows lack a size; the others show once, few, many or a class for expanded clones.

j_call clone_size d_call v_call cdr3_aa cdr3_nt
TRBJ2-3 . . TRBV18 CASSPSGTSTDTQYF TGTGCCAGCTCGCCGAGCGGAACTAGCACAGATACGCAGTATTTT
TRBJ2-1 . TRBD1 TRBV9 CASSEWTGVYNEQFF TGTGCCAGCAGCGAATGGACAGGGGTCTACAATGAGCAGTTCTTC
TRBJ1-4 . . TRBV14 CASSQREKLFF TGTGCCAGCAGCCAGAGGGAAAAACTGTTTTTT
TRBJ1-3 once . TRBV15 CATSRFGLNSGNTIYF TGTGCCACCAGCAGATTTGGACTCAACTCTGGAAACACCATATATTTT
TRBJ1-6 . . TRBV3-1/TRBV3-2 CASSPLGSGTLPSLTSPLHF TGTGCCAGCAGCCCCCTAGGCTCCGGGACATTACCTTCTTTAACTTCACCCCTCCACTTT
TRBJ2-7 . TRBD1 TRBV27 CASSLWTGDEQYF TGTGCCAGCAGTTTATGGACAGGGGACGAGCAGTACTTC
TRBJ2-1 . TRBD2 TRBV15 CATSRVESGRAEQFF TGTGCCACCAGCAGGGTGGAAAGCGGGAGGGCTGAGCAGTTCTTC
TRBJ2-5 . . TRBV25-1 CASSSSGEKVETQYF TGTGCCAGCAGTTCGTCAGGGGAAAAGGTGGAGACCCAGTACTTC
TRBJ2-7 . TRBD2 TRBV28 CASSLPLAGRAYEQYF TGTGCCAGCAGTTTGCCCCTAGCGGGACGGGCCTACGAGCAGTACTTC
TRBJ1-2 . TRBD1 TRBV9 CASSVALVSGGGYTF TGTGCCAGCAGCGTAGCCTTAGTCTCAGGGGGAGGCTACACCTTC
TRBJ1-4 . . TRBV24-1 CATSDLTAATNEKLFF TGTGCCACCAGTGATTTGACTGCTGCAACTAATGAAAAACTGTTTTTT
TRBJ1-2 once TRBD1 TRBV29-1 CSAQTGGTYGYTF TGCAGCGCCCAGACAGGGGGCACCTATGGCTACACCTTC
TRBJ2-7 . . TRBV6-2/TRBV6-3 CASSYSRVTYEQYF TGTGCCAGCAGTTACTCGAGAGTAACCTACGAGCAGTACTTC
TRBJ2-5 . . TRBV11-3 CASSLDVQGAQYF TGTGCCAGCAGCTTAGATGTCCAGGGTGCCCAGTACTTC
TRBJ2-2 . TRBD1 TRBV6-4 CASSRDAGTGNTGELFF TGTGCCAGCAGCAGAGATGCCGGGACAGGGAACACCGGGGAGCTGTTTTTT
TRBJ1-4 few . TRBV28 CASRIQGRTNEKLFF TGTGCCAGCCGTATACAGGGTCGGACTAATGAAAAACTGTTTTTT
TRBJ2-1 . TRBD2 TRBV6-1 CASREPGLAGAGTYNEQFF TGTGCCAGCAGGGAACCGGGACTAGCGGGAGCGGGGACCTACAATGAGCAGTTCTTC
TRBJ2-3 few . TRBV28 CASSRGLSTDTQYF TGTGCCAGCAGCCGCGGACTTAGCACAGATACGCAGTATTTT
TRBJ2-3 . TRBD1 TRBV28 CASSFSTGEDPRTTDTQYF TGTGCCAGCAGTTTTTCAACAGGGGAAGACCCGAGGACCACAGATACGCAGTATTTT
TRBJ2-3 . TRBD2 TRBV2 CASSSYGPTSGSLVDTQYF TGTGCCAGCAGTTCTTACGGGCCGACTAGCGGGAGTTTGGTAGATACGCAGTATTTT
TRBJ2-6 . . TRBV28 CASTTGGASGANVLTF TGTGCCAGCACTACAGGGGGGGCCTCTGGGGCCAACGTCCTGACTTTC
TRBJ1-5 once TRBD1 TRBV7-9 CASSSDRGPGQPQHF TGTGCCAGCAGCTCGGACAGGGGGCCGGGTCAGCCCCAGCATTTT